Listed here is a single TCR beta chain. The antigen remains undetermined. Germline values: CDR1 ENHRY, CDR2 SYGVKD. With 11 bases clipped from V and 2 bases from J, the junction kept 6 bases outside the gene matches. The CDR3 extends over 12 amino acids. TCRdb itself ran the reads through MiXCR, one entry per CDR3 protein. The table has 680,000 or so distinct CDR3 sequences, 35% to 40% seen once. This sample was taken from a study of T cell repertoires in cytomegalovirus infection. For the study at large: Matching HLA type and CMV infection were both indicated by public TCR beta signatures. Study observations and caveats: Using cumulative public TCR beta family frequency, the authors identified those who carried CMV together with the relevant HLA.

The chain carries TRBV10-3 and TRBJ2-7; 7 bases align to TRBD1. The sample consisted of PBMCs. This TCR was recovered from a human donor in good health (CMV status not recorded). Some clones in this sample may be carry-over from other donors' samples. In DNA form, the CDR3 reads TGTGCCGCTGGACAGGACCCCTACGAGCAGTACTTC. Its protein is CAAGQDPYEQYF.